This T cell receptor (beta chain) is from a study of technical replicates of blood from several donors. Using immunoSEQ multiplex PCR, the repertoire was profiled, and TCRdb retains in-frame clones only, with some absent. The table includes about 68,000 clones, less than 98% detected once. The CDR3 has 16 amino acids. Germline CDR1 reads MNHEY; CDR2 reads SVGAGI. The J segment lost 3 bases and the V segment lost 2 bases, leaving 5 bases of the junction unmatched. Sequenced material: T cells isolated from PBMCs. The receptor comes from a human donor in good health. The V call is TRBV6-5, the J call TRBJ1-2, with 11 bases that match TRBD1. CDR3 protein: CASSYEGDRGYYGYTF. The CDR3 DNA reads TGTGCCAGCAGTTACGAAGGGGACAGGGGGTACTATGGCTACACCTTC.